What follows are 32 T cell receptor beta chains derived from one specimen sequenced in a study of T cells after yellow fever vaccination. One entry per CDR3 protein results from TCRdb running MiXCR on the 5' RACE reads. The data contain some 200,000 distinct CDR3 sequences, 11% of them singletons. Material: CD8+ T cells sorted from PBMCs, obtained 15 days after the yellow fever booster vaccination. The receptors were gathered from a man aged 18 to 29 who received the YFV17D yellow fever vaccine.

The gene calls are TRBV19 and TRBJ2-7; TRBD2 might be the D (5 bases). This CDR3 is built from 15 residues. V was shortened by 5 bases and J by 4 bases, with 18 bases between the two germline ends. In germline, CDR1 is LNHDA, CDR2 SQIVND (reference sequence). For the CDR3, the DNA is TGTGCCAGTAGTGTAGGCTTCGGGGAGATTTACGAGCAGTACTTC. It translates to CASSVGFGEIYEQYF.

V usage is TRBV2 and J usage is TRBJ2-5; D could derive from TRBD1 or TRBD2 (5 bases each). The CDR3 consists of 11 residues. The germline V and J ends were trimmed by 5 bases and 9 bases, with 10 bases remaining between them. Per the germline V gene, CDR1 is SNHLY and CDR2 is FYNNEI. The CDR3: CASSRGVPQYF. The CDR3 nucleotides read TGTGCCAGCAGTCGAGGGGTACCCCAGTACTTC.

The CDR3 DNA follows: TGTGCCAGCAGTTCTTCCGCGGGGGGCGAGCCCTGGGAAAAACTGTTTTTT. Its protein product is CASSSSAGGEPWEKLFF. The rearrangement links TRBV27 to TRBJ1-4, with a possible D match to TRBD1 (6 bases). Trimming took off 4 bases at V and 8 bases at J, with 23 bases between the two ends. Germline V gene data show CDR1 as MNHEY and CDR2 as SMNVEV (reference sequence). This CDR3 comprises 17 residues.

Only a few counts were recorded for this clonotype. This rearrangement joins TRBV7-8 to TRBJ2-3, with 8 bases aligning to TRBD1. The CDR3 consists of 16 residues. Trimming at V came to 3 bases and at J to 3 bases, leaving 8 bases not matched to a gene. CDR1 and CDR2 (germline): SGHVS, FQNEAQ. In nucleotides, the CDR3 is TGTGCCAGCAGCTTCCGTAGACAGGGGTCGACAGATACGCAGTATTTT. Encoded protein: CASSFRRQGSTDTQYF.

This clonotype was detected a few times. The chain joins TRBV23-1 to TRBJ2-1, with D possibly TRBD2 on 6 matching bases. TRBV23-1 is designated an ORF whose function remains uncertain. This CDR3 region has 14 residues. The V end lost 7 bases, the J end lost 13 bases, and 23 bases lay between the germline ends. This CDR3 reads CASKKEGSPVGQFF. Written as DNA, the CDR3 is TGCGCCAGCAAAAAGGAGGGCTCCCCGGTTGGCCAGTTCTTC.

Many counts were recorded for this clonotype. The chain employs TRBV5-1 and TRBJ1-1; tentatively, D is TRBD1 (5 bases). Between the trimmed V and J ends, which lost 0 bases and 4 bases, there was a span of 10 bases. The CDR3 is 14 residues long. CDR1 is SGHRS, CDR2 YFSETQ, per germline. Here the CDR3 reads CASSLDGGGTEAFF. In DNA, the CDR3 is TGCGCCAGCAGCTTGGACGGGGGAGGCACTGAAGCTTTCTTT.

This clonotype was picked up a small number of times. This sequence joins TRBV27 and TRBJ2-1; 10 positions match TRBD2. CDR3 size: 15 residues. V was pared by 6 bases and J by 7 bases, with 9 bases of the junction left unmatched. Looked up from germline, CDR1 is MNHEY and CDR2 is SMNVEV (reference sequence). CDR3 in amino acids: CASSPSGGAGNEQFF. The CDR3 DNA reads TGTGCCAGCAGCCCAAGCGGGGGGGCTGGTAATGAGCAGTTCTTC.

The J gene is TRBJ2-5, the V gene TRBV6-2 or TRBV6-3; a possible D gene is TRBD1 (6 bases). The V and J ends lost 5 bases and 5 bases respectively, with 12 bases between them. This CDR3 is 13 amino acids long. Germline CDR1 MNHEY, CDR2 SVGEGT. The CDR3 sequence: CASSVRGWETQYF. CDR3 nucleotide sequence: TGTGCCAGCAGTGTCAGGGGTTGGGAGACCCAGTACTTC.

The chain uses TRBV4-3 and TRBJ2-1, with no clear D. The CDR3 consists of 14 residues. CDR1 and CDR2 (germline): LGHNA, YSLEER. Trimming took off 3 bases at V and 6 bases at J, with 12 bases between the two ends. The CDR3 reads CASSQGSFGNEQFF. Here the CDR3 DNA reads TGCGCCAGCAGCCAGGGCAGTTTTGGCAATGAGCAGTTCTTC.

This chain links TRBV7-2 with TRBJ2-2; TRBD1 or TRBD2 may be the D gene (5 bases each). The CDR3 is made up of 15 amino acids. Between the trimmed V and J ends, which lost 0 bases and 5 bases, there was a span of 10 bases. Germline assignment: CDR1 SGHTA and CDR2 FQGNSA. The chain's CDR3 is CASSLAQGRTGELFF. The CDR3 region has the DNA TGTGCCAGCAGCTTAGCGCAGGGACGTACCGGGGAGCTGTTTTTT.

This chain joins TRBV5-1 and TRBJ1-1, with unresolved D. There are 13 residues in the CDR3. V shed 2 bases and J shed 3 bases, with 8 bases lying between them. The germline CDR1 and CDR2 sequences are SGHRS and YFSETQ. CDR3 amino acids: CASSFEDHTEAFF. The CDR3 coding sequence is TGCGCCAGCAGCTTCGAGGATCACACTGAAGCTTTCTTT. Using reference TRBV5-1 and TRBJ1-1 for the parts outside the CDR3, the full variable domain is KAGVTQTPRYLIKTRGQQVTLSCSPISGHRSVSWYQQTPGQGLQFLFEYFSETQRNKGNFPGRFSGRQFSNSRSEMNVSTLELGDSALYLCASSFEDHTEAFFGQGTRLTVV.

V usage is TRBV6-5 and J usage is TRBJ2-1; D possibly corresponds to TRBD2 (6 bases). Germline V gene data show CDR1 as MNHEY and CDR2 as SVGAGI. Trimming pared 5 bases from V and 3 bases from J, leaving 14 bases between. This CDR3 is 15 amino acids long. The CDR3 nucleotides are TGTGCCAGCAGTCCGGCCGGCGGGAACTACAATGAGCAGTTCTTC. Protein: CASSPAGGNYNEQFF.

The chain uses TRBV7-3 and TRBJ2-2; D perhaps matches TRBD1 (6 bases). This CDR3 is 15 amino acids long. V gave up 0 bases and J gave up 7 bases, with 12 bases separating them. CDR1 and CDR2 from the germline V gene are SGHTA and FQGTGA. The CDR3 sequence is CASSLTPRTVGELFF. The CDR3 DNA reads TGTGCCAGCAGCTTAACCCCGAGGACAGTCGGGGAGCTGTTTTTT.

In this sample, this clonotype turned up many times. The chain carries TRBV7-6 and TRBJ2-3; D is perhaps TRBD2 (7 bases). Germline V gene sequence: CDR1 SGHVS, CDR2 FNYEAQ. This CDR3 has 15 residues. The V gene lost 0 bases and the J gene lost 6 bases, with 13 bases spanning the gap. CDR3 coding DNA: TGTGCCAGCAGCTTAGCCCCGGGGGGCCGTGATACGCAGTATTTT. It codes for CASSLAPGGRDTQYF. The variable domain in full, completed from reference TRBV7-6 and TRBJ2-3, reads GAGVSQSPRYKVTKRGQDVALRCDPISGHVSLYWYRQALGQGPEFLTYFNYEAQQDKSGLPNDRFSAERPEGSISTLTIQRTEQRDSAMYRCASSLAPGGRDTQYFGPGTRLTVL.

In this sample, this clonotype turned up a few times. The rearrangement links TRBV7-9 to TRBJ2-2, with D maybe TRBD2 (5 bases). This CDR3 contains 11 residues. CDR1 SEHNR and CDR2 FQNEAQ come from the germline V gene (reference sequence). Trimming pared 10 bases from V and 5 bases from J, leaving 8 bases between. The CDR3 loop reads CATGGTGELFF. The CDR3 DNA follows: TGTGCCACGGGCGGGACCGGGGAGCTGTTTTTT.

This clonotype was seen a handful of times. The CDR3 DNA follows: TGTGCCAGCAGCGGGGACTTTTCCTACGAGCAGTACTTC. Protein: CASSGDFSYEQYF. The chain couples TRBV9 to TRBJ2-7; the D gene is possibly TRBD2 (6 bases). V was shortened by 3 bases and J by 1 base, with 8 bases between the two germline ends. There are 13 residues in the CDR3. Germline V lookup: CDR1 SGDLS, CDR2 YYNGEE.

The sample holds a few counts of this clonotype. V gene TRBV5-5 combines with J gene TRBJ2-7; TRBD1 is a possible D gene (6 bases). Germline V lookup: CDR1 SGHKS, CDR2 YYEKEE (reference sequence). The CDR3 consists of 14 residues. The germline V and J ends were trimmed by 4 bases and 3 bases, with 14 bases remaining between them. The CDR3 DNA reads TGTGCCAGCAGCCCGCAGGGGTGGGACTACGAGCAGTACGTC. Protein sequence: CASSPQGWDYEQYV.

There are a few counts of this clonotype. CDR3 nucleotide sequence: TGTGCCAGCAGTCCCTGGTCGGCAGCTTTCTTT. It encodes CASSPWSAAFF. V gene TRBV28 combines with J gene TRBJ1-1; D gene unclear. V lost 5 bases and J lost 10, with 11 bases in between. This CDR3 comprises 11 residues. Germline V gene lookup returns CDR1 MDHEN and CDR2 SYDVKM.

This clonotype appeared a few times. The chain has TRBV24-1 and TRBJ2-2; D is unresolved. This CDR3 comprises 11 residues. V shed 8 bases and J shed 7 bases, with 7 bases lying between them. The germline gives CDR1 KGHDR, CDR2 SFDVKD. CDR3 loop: CATMEFGELFF. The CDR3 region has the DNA TGTGCCACCATGGAATTCGGGGAGCTGTTTTTT.

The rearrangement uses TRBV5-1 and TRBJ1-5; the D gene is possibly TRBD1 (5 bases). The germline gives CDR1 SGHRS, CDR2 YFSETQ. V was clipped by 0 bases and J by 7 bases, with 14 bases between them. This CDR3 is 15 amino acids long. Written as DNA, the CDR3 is TGCGCCAGCAGCTTGGTCGGAGTAGGGGTGCAGCCCCAGCATTTT. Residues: CASSLVGVGVQPQHF.

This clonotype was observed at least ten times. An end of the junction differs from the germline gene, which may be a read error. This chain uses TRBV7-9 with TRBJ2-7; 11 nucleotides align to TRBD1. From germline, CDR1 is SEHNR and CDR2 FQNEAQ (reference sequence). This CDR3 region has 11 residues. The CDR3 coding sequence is TGTGCCAGCAGCTTTCCGGGACAGGGGGACTTC. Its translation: CASSFPGQGDF.

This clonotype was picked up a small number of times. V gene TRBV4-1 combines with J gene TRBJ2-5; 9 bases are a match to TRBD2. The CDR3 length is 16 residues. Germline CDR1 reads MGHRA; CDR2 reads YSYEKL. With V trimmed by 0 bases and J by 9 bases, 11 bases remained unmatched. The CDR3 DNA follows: TGCGCCAGCAGCCAAGAACCGACTAGCGGAGGACCGCCCCAGTACTTC. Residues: CASSQEPTSGGPPQYF.

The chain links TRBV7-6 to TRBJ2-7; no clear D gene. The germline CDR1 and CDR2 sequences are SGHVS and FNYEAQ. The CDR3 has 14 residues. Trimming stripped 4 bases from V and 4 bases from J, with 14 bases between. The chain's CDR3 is CASSSELGDYEQYF. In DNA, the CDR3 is TGTGCCAGCAGCTCAGAGCTGGGTGATTACGAGCAGTACTTC. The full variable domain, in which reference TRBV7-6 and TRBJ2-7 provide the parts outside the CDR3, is GAGVSQSPRYKVTKRGQDVALRCDPISGHVSLYWYRQALGQGPEFLTYFNYEAQQDKSGLPNDRFSAERPEGSISTLTIQRTEQRDSAMYRCASSSELGDYEQYFGPGTRLTVT.

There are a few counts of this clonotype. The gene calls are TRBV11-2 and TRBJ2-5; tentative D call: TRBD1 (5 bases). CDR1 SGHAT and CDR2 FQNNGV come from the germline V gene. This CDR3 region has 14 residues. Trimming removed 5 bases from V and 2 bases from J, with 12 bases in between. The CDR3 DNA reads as TGTGCCAGCAGCCCGACAGTTCTTCAAGAGACCCAGTACTTC. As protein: CASSPTVLQETQYF.

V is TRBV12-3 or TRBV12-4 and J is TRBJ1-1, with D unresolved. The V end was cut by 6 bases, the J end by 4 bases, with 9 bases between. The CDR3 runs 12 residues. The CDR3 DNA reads TGTGCCAGCAGCAATGGTGGCACTGAAGCTTTCTTT. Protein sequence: CASSNGGTEAFF.

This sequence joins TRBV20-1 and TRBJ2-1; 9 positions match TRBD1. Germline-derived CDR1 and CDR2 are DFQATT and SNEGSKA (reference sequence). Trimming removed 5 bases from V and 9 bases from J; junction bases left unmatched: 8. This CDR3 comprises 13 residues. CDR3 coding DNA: TGCAGTGCTCAGGGACAGGGAGTCGGTGAGCAGTTCTTC. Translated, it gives CSAQGQGVGEQFF.

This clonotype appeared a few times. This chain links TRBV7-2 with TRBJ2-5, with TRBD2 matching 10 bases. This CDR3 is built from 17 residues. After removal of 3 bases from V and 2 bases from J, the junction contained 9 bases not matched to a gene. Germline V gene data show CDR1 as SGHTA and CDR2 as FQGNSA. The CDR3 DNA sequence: TGTGCCAGCAGCTTTCCTAGCGGGGGATCGCATCAAGAGACCCAGTACTTC. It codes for CASSFPSGGSHQETQYF.

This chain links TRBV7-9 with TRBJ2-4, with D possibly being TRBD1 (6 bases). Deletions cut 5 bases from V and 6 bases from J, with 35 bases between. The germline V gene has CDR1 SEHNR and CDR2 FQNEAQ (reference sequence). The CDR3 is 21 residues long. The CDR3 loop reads CASSPPGTRFLFSSQGNIQYF. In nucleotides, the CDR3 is TGTGCCAGCAGCCCCCCCGGGACACGGTTTCTCTTTTCCTCTCAGGGAAACATTCAGTACTTC.

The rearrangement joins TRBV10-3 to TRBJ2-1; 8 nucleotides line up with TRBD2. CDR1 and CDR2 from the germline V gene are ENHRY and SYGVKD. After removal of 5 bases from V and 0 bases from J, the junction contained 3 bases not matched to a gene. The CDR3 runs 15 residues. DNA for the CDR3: TGTGCCATCAGTACCGGGACTAGCTCCTACAATGAGCAGTTCTTC. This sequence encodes CAISTGTSSYNEQFF.

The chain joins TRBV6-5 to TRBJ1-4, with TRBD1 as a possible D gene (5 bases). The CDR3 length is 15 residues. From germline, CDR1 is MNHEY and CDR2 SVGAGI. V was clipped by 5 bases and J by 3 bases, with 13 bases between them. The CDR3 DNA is TGTGCCAGCAGTCAAGCGGGGGTTGCTAATGAAAAACTGTTTTTT. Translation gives CASSQAGVANEKLFF.

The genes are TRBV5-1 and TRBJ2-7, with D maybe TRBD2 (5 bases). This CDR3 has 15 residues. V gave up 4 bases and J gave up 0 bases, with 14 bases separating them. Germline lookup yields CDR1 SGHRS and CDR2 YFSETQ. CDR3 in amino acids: CASSIWTGSSYEQYF. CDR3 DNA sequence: TGCGCCAGCAGCATCTGGACTGGTAGCTCCTACGAGCAGTACTTC.

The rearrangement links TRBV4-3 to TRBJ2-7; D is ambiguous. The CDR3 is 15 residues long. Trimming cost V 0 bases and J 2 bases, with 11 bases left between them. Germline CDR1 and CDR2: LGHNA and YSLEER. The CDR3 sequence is CASSQERHATYEQYF. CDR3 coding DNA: TGCGCCAGCAGCCAAGAGCGACACGCCACCTACGAGCAGTACTTC.